One sample yielded the 5 T cell receptor beta chains listed below, sequenced in a study of T-cell memory formation after mild COVID-19. TCRdb reanalysed the 5' RACE reads using MiXCR and keeps one entry per CDR3 protein. The data show about 360,000 distinct CDR3 sequences, with 13% seen just once and around 21% held by the top ten. Material for sequencing was PBMCs or a T cell subset sorted from them (not recorded which). The receptor source for this set is a man aged 18 to 30 who had mild COVID-19 (a few samples of this study predate the infection). Cell type and time point are not known.

This clonotype has a handful of counts. The rearrangement joins TRBV5-1 to TRBJ1-1; D gene unclear. With 5 bases removed from V and 6 bases from J, the gap between germline ends came to 23 bases. This CDR3 has 16 amino acids. Germline V gives CDR1 SGHRS, CDR2 YFSETQ. The CDR3 sequence is CASRREAGIWRAEAFF. For the CDR3, the DNA is TGCGCCAGCAGGCGGGAGGCTGGGATTTGGAGGGCTGAAGCTTTCTTT. Looking up the rest from reference TRBV5-1 and TRBJ1-1 gives the full variable domain: KAGVTQTPRYLIKTRGQQVTLSCSPISGHRSVSWYQQTPGQGLQFLFEYFSETQRNKGNFPGRFSGRQFSNSRSEMNVSTLELGDSALYLCASRREAGIWRAEAFFGQGTRLTVV.

The chain carries TRBV5-1 and TRBJ2-6; a possible D gene is TRBD1 (5 bases). CDR3 size: 18 residues. The V gene lost 1 base and the J gene lost 3 bases, with 17 bases spanning the gap. The germline V gene encodes CDR1 SGHRS and CDR2 YFSETQ. The CDR3 coding sequence is TGCGCCAGCAGCTTGAGTAGGCAGGGAAGGCTTGGGGCCAACGTCCTGACTTTC. Its protein product is CASSLSRQGRLGANVLTF.

This clonotype was detected only a few times. In DNA, the CDR3 is TGCAGCGCCCGGTTACGGGGTGTAAGAGGTCAGCCCCAGCATTTT. As protein: CSARLRGVRGQPQHF. The rearrangement joins TRBV20-1 to TRBJ1-5; no firm D call. This CDR3 comprises 15 residues. Germline V gene data show CDR1 as DFQATT and CDR2 as SNEGSKA (reference sequence).

This clonotype was detected only a few times. The V gene is TRBV5-1, the J gene TRBJ1-1; D is ambiguous. From germline, CDR1 is SGHRS and CDR2 YFSETQ. The CDR3 has 16 amino acids. V lost 0 bases and J 2 bases, leaving 14 bases between the germline ends. The CDR3 is CASSLDSGIGNTEAFF. CDR3 nucleotide sequence: TGCGCCAGCAGCTTGGACTCGGGTATCGGTAACACTGAAGCTTTCTTT.

The table lists this clonotype with a few counts. V usage is TRBV18 and J usage is TRBJ1-1; no clear D gene. Trimming removed 5 bases from V and 4 bases from J, with 29 bases in between. The germline gives CDR1 KGHSH, CDR2 LQKENI. This CDR3 comprises 19 residues. CDR3 in DNA: TGTGCCAGCTCATTACGATCAGGCAGAGCCTCAACTTTCGGCACTGAAGCTTTCTTT. Protein sequence: CASSLRSGRASTFGTEAFF. Combining the CDR3 with reference TRBV18 and TRBJ1-1 gives the whole variable domain NAGVMQNPRHLVRRRGQEARLRCSPMKGHSHVYWYRQLPEEGLKFMVYLQKENIIDESGMPKERFSAEFPKEGPSILRIQQVVRGDSAAYFCASSLRSGRASTFGTEAFFGQGTRLTVV.